The 7 T cell receptor beta chains given below trace back to one sample, sequenced in a study of cytomegalovirus exposure and HLA in healthy donors. The PCR ran on 60 Vbeta and 13 Jbeta primers. Measured with immunoSEQ multiplex PCR; TCRdb has only the in-frame clones, and not every one. The data contain around 160,000 clones, roughly three quarters of them singletons. The sequencing input was PBMCs. The origin of the receptors is a woman aged 40 to 50 in good health and CMV-seropositive.

V usage is TRBV15 and J usage is TRBJ2-1; D is uncertain. This CDR3 is built from 16 residues. V was pared by 5 bases and J by 2 bases, with 16 bases between. In germline, CDR1 is LNHNV, CDR2 YYDKDF (reference sequence). CDR3 sequence reads: CATSADQATTYNEQFF. The DNA for the CDR3 is TGTGCCACCAGCGCCGACCAGGCTACCACCTACAATGAGCAGTTCTTC. Supplemented by reference TRBV15 and TRBJ2-1, the full variable domain reads DAMVIQNPRYQVTQFGKPVTLSCSQTLNHNVMYWYQQKSSQAPKLLFHYYDKDFNNEADTPDNFQSRRPNTSFCFLDIRSPGLGDTAMYLCATSADQATTYNEQFFGPGTRLTVL.

The chain uses TRBV7-6 and TRBJ1-1; 8 nucleotides line up with TRBD1. The V and J ends lost 5 bases and 3 bases, in that order; junction bases with no gene match: 5. The CDR3 covers 14 residues. Germline V gene data show CDR1 as SGHVS and CDR2 as FNYEAQ. The DNA for the CDR3 is TGTGCCAGCAGCCAGGGGGCACAGGACACTGAAGCTTTCTTT. Amino acid sequence: CASSQGAQDTEAFF.

The gene calls are TRBV18 and TRBJ2-1; D might be TRBD2 (6 bases). Germline CDR1 is KGHSH and CDR2 is LQKENI. Trimming cost V 3 bases and J 7 bases, with 16 bases left between them. This CDR3 comprises 15 residues. The CDR3 sequence: CASSPLRIGGNEQFF. The CDR3 bases are TGTGCCAGCTCACCCCTGCGGATCGGGGGAAATGAGCAGTTCTTC.

Details on this clone: At one of its ends the junction is not consistent with the germline gene, which may arise from a read error. The chain is built from TRBV7-9 and TRBJ2-5; 11 bases line up with TRBD2. Looked up from germline, CDR1 is SEHNR and CDR2 is FQNEAQ (reference sequence). This CDR3 contains 18 residues. The CDR3 nucleotides are TGTTCCAGCAGCTTAGCGGAGGGGACTAGCGGAATCCAAGAGACCCAGTACTTC. Translation gives CSSSLAEGTSGIQETQYF.

J is TRBJ2-1 and V is TRBV6-1, with a tentative D call TRBD1 (5 bases). The CDR3 runs to 14 residues. Per the germline V gene, CDR1 is MNHNS and CDR2 is SASEGT. V lost 3 bases to trimming and J lost 8 bases, with 14 bases between them. The DNA for the CDR3 is TGTGCCAGCAGTGATGGACCCTGGGGCGATGAGCAGTTCTTC. Translating gives CASSDGPWGDEQFF.

The rearrangement joins TRBV7-2 to TRBJ1-5; D call uncertain. Per the germline V gene, CDR1 is SGHTA and CDR2 is FQGNSA. CDR3 length equals 15 residues. Between the trimmed V and J ends, which lost 1 base and 5 bases, there was a span of 12 bases. CDR3 in DNA: TGTGCCAGCAGCTTAGTGTCGCAACTTTATCAGCCCCAGCATTTT. Protein sequence: CASSLVSQLYQPQHF. Full variable domain (remainder filled in from reference TRBV7-2 and TRBJ1-5): GAGVSQSPSNKVTEKGKDVELRCDPISGHTALYWYRQSLGQGLEFLIYFQGNSAPDKSGLPSDRFSAERTGGSVSTLTIQRTQQEDSAVYLCASSLVSQLYQPQHFGDGTRLSIL.

The gene calls are TRBV5-4 and TRBJ1-3; maybe TRBD1 (6 bases). CDR3 length equals 14 residues. Germline V gives CDR1 SGHNT, CDR2 YYREEE (reference sequence). Trimming pared 4 bases from V and 4 bases from J, leaving 12 bases between. The CDR3 region has the DNA TGTGCCAGCAGCCAGGACAGCCGCGGAAACACCATATATTTT. This translates into CASSQDSRGNTIYF.